This T cell receptor (beta chain) appears in the sequencing data of a study of technical replicates of blood from a handful of donors. Method: immunoSEQ multiplex PCR; TCRdb's copy keeps in-frame clones and lacks some. Of about 85,000 clones in the sample, around 94% were seen once. Trimming cost V 0 bases and J 4 bases, with 8 bases left between them. The CDR3 contains 13 residues. The germline V gene has CDR1 GTSNPN and CDR2 SVGIG (reference sequence). Sequenced: T cells isolated from PBMCs. This clonotype originated in a human donor in good health. This chain joins TRBV30 and TRBJ2-3, with TRBD1 as a possible D gene (6 bases). The CDR3 sequence: CAWSVQGSDTQYF. The CDR3 coding sequence is TGTGCCTGGAGTGTACAGGGCTCAGATACGCAGTATTTT.